The entry below describes one TCR beta chain. The record originates from a study of OX40 agonist ivuxolimab in advanced cancers. The wider study: Cohort: approximately 83% men, mean age 60, aged about 23 to 80.

Sequenced by immunoSEQ multiplex PCR; TCRdb stores in-frame clones only, minus some. The data show nearly 80,000 clones, with 84% seen just once and 0.44% held by the top ten. Per the germline V gene, CDR1 is SEHNR and CDR2 is FQNEAQ (reference sequence). V was shortened by 3 bases and J by 0 bases, with 15 bases between the two germline ends. The length of the CDR3 is 17 residues. This TCR was recovered from an adult with an advanced solid tumor such as melanoma, head and neck, liver or kidney cancer. The chain employs TRBV7-9 and TRBJ2-4; the D is unclear. The sample here was CD4+ or CD8+ T cells sorted from blood, taken in a trial of the OX40 agonist ivuxolimab. This chain's CDR3 is CASSFLPTRQAKNIQYF. The CDR3 region has the DNA TGTGCCAGCAGCTTCTTACCCACCCGTCAAGCCAAAAACATTCAGTACTTC. Filled out from reference TRBV7-9 and TRBJ2-4, the complete variable domain reads DTGVSQNPRHKITKRGQNVTFRCDPISEHNRLYWYRQTLGQGPEFLTYFQNEAQLEKSRLLSDRFSAERPKGSFSTLEIQRTEQGDSAMYLCASSFLPTRQAKNIQYFGAGTRLSVL.